A selection of T cell receptor beta chains follows, all from one sample in a study of blood T cell repertoires in COVID-19. Sequencing used immunoSEQ multiplex PCR; TCRdb keeps in-frame clones, though not all of them. The table records about 330,000 clones, approximately 90% of them present only once. The specimen was peripheral blood. The receptors originated from a woman aged 50 to 60 with active or convalescent COVID-19. Each CDR3 is given with its conserved first and last residue.

>TRBJ2-1|TRBV27
CASIGTSGKNEQFF
>TRBJ1-5|TRBV5-5
CASSSGQDYQPQHF
>TRBJ2-5|TRBV10-3
CAISRDRGETQYF
>TRBJ1-5|TRBV12-3/TRBV12-4
CASSPSENQPQHF
>TRBJ1-3|TRBV4-2
CASSLNRPPGQGAGSSGNTIYF
>TRBJ1-2|TRBV7-2
CASSFLQGDGYTF
>TRBJ2-3|TRBV7-2
CASSLSLGGGTDTQYF
>TRBJ1-5|TRBV27
CASSVTGRNQPQHF
>TRBJ2-2|TRBV7-8
CASSLLPGTGVTTGELFF
>TRBJ2-7|TRBV21-1
CASSDWTGDGEQYF
>TRBJ1-5|TRBV30
CAWSVGTGRQPQHF
>TRBJ2-2|TRBV21-1
CASSPHGGVPGELFF
>TRBJ2-2|TRBV4-1
CASSQAQSANTGELFF
>TRBJ2-1|TRBV7-2
CASSPKNGLTEQFF
>TRBJ2-7|TRBV5-1
CASSLANQAAYEQYF
>TRBJ2-5|TRBV7-2
CASKAGGPSGTQYF
>TRBJ1-6|TRBV6-1
CASSDSADNSPLHF
>TRBJ1-5|TRBV27
CASSLGYRGNQPQHF
>TRBJ2-7|TRBV9
CASSPGYEQYF
>TRBJ2-7|TRBV6-2/TRBV6-3
CASSGRGVAGHLFSYEQYF
>TRBJ1-2|TRBV18
CASSPTGDNYGYTF
>TRBJ1-5|TRBV3-1/TRBV3-2
CASSQDEDQPQHF
>TRBJ1-2|TRBV7-9
CASSSSKGLYGYTF
>TRBJ1-1|TRBV30
CARKTRDTEAFF
>TRBJ2-5|TRBV2
CASRVRQGRETQYF
>TRBJ2-3|TRBV21-1
CASSTGDYRCHTQYF
>TRBJ2-1|TRBV5-1
CASSLTTGTYNEQFF
>TRBJ2-5|TRBV10-3
CAISEMGGGETQYF
>TRBJ1-4|TRBV12-5
CASGVLDSGTNEKLFF
>TRBJ2-3|TRBV25-1
CASSETGTDTQYF
>TRBJ2-7|TRBV28
CASSSQGKGTYEQYF
>TRBJ2-3|TRBV27
CASTAGPREGADTQYF
>TRBJ2-2|TRBV4-3
CASSPYWGGNTGELFF
>TRBJ1-1|TRBV19
CASSISMNTEAFF
>TRBJ2-1|TRBV27
CASSFVGGLSNEQFF
>TRBJ2-1|TRBV30
CAWSVLAGGGEQFF
>TRBJ1-1|TRBV4-3
CASSQDLYFQGMDTEAFF
>TRBJ1-1|TRBV12-3/TRBV12-4
CASSSEGYTEAFF
>TRBJ1-6|TRBV25-1
CASCGQGDNSPLHF
>TRBJ1-1|TRBV28
CASSSLAGRYTEAFF